These 25 T cell receptor beta chains were all obtained from the same sample, sequenced in a study of persistence of HIV-infected CD4 T cells. The immunoSEQ assay was version 4, run in survey mode. Generated by immunoSEQ multiplex PCR, the TCRdb table keeps only in-frame clones and is missing some. Altogether 50,000 to 65,000 clones are present, under 80% being singletons, with the ten largest covering 1.5% to 2%. What these receptors recognize is not known. Overlapping HIV-1 Gag 15-mer peptides at around 0.91 ug per peptide per mL were used. Sorted nonresponding memory CD4+ T cells were CD40L-negative, CD69-negative, CD45RO-high. Here the sequenced sample was CD4+ T cells sorted from PBMCs after approximately 19-hour stimulation, taken from a patient who received antiretroviral therapy. The receptors shown here come from an adult man with HIV who was CMV-seropositive.

The J gene is TRBJ2-3, the V gene TRBV7-2; D is uncertain. V was clipped by 7 bases and J by 2 bases, with 16 bases between them. Germline CDR1 is SGHTA and CDR2 is FQGNSA. This CDR3 contains 15 residues. CDR3 bases: TGTGCCAGCAACGTCCCTTTAGGGTACACAGATACGCAGTATTTT. As protein: CASNVPLGYTDTQYF.

CDR3 sequence (DNA): TGTGCCAGCAGTTCCCAAACAAAGAGGGGGAGGGGAGAGACCCAGTACTTC. Protein product: CASSSQTKRGRGETQYF. The chain combines TRBV27 with TRBJ2-5; weak D call: TRBD2 (7 bases). Trimming removed 4 bases from V and 4 bases from J, with 22 bases in between. This CDR3 is built from 17 residues. Germline values: CDR1 MNHEY, CDR2 SMNVEV (reference sequence).

V and J are TRBV27 and TRBJ1-4; D call uncertain. This CDR3 contains 13 residues. Trimming removed 3 bases at V and 8 bases at J, with 10 bases between. Germline V gives CDR1 MNHEY, CDR2 SMNVEV (reference sequence). CDR3 bases: TGTGCCAGCAGTTTCCTGACTGGCGAAAAACTGTTTTTT. This encodes CASSFLTGEKLFF.

V and J are TRBV6-6 and TRBJ1-5; D call uncertain. V lost 0 bases and J 5 bases, leaving 8 bases between the germline ends. Germline V gene data show CDR1 as MNHNY and CDR2 as SVGAGI (reference sequence). The length of the CDR3 is 14 residues. The CDR3 DNA is TGTGCCAGCAGTTACTCGCCAGGACATCAGCCCCAGCATTTT. Protein sequence: CASSYSPGHQPQHF.

The genes are TRBV5-1 and TRBJ2-5, with a tentative D call TRBD2 (6 bases). V was shortened by 4 bases and J by 5 bases, with 15 bases between the two germline ends. CDR1 is SGHRS, CDR2 YFSETQ, per germline. This CDR3 has 14 amino acids. The CDR3 reads CASSMGGAGETQYF. In DNA, the CDR3 is TGCGCCAGCAGCATGGGCGGGGCCGGGGAGACCCAGTACTTC.

The chain employs TRBV6-5 and TRBJ1-3; a possible D gene is TRBD1 (6 bases). Germline V gene lookup returns CDR1 MNHEY and CDR2 SVGAGI. There are 12 residues in the CDR3. V shed 5 bases and J shed 14 bases, with 16 bases lying between them. The CDR3 nucleotides are TGTGCCAGCAGTCCTGGAAGGGGGGGCCTATATTTT. This translates into CASSPGRGGLYF.

This chain uses TRBV5-1 with TRBJ1-5, with D possibly TRBD1 on 5 matching bases. The CDR3 has 15 amino acids. Germline loops: CDR1 SGHRS, CDR2 YFSETQ. Trimming cost V 4 bases and J 0 bases, with 11 bases left between them. DNA for the CDR3: TGCGCCAGCAGCCCAACAGGAGGTAGCAATCAGCCCCAGCATTTT. Amino acid sequence: CASSPTGGSNQPQHF.

The V gene is TRBV3-1 (or the pseudogene TRBV3-2), the J gene TRBJ1-4; D gene unclear. The CDR3 loop spans 12 amino acids. The germline V and J ends were trimmed by 4 bases and 4 bases, with 4 bases remaining between them. Germline CDR1 LGHDT, CDR2 YNNKEL (reference sequence). This chain's CDR3 is CASSRLNEKLFF. In DNA, the CDR3 is TGTGCCAGCAGCCGGCTTAATGAAAAACTGTTTTTT.

V gene TRBV18 combines with J gene TRBJ2-3; the D is unclear. Germline CDR1 is KGHSH and CDR2 is LQKENI. There are 13 residues in the CDR3. V lost 1 base, J lost 4 bases, and 6 bases lay in between. The CDR3 is CASSPRNADTQYF. The CDR3 region has the DNA TGTGCCAGCTCACCACGGAACGCAGATACGCAGTATTTT.

This clone was found a few times. The chain joins TRBV5-1 to TRBJ2-1, with D uncertain. V lost 0 bases and J lost 7, with 14 bases in between. Germline V gene data show CDR1 as SGHRS and CDR2 as YFSETQ. The CDR3 runs to 15 residues. As DNA, the CDR3 is TGCGCCAGCAGCTTGGCCGGAACGAAGGAAAATGAGCAGTTCTTC. It codes for CASSLAGTKENEQFF.

About this clone: Within the sample, other DNA sequences also encode this same CDR3. The DNA for the CDR3 is TGTGCCAGCAGCAGGACTAGCGGCGGCTACGAGCAGTACTTC. Protein product: CASSRTSGGYEQYF. J is TRBJ2-7 and V is TRBV3-1 (or the pseudogene TRBV3-2); 10 bases map to TRBD2. Per the germline V gene, CDR1 is LGHDT and CDR2 is YNNKEL (reference sequence). V lost 5 bases to trimming and J lost 3 bases; unmatched junction nucleotides: 4. The CDR3 is 14 amino acids.

The chain uses TRBV6-6 and TRBJ1-5, with D hard to call. With 6 bases removed from V and 4 bases from J, the gap between germline ends came to 13 bases. The germline V gene encodes CDR1 MNHNY and CDR2 SVGAGI (reference sequence). The CDR3 covers 14 residues. The CDR3 sequence is CASSPMAGNQPQHF. The CDR3 DNA is TGTGCCAGCAGCCCAATGGCAGGTAATCAGCCCCAGCATTTT.

Points on this clone: Additional DNA sequences in this sample encode the identical CDR3. This chain joins TRBV28 and TRBJ1-1; D not certain. Trimming pared 6 bases from V and 4 bases from J, leaving 6 bases between. This CDR3 has 11 residues. Per the germline V gene, CDR1 is MDHEN and CDR2 is SYDVKM. CDR3 amino acids: CASSFITEAFF. The CDR3, as DNA: TGTGCCAGCAGCTTCATCACTGAAGCTTTCTTT.

The rearrangement links TRBV27 to TRBJ1-5; D is uncertain. Between the trimmed V and J ends, which lost 5 bases and 6 bases, there was a span of 23 bases. The germline CDR1 and CDR2 sequences are MNHEY and SMNVEV (reference sequence). The CDR3 consists of 17 residues. DNA of the CDR3: TGTGCCAGCAGTCCCCTCGGAGGATTCGGGGTCGGTCAGCCCCAGCATTTT. Translated: CASSPLGGFGVGQPQHF.

This rearrangement joins TRBV2 to TRBJ2-7; 10 nucleotides align to TRBD2. The V gene end was trimmed by 6 bases and the J gene end by 1 base; junction bases not matched to a gene: 12. The CDR3 contains 17 residues. Germline V lookup: CDR1 SNHLY, CDR2 FYNNEI. CDR3 bases: TGTGCCAGCAGGCCCCTCGCCGGGACTAGCGTTTCCTACGAGCAGTACTTC. Translating it yields CASRPLAGTSVSYEQYF.

The rearrangement links TRBV5-8 to TRBJ2-7; possibly TRBD1 for D (5 bases). The V gene lost 1 base and the J gene lost 0 bases, with 17 bases spanning the gap. CDR3 length: 17 residues. Germline CDR1 is SGHTS and CDR2 is YDEGEE. CDR3 nucleotide sequence: TGTGCCAGCAGCTTGTACCTGGACAAACTGAGCTCCTACGAGCAGTACTTC. Residues: CASSLYLDKLSSYEQYF.

CDR3 coding DNA: TGTGCCACCAGCAGAGATCGGGGGACAGGGGGCCCCTACGAGCAGTACTTC. Its translation: CATSRDRGTGGPYEQYF. V usage is TRBV15 and J usage is TRBJ2-7; 12 bases are a match to TRBD1. This CDR3 has 17 amino acids. V lost 0 bases and J lost 2; bases outside the gene matches: 5. Germline values: CDR1 LNHNV, CDR2 YYDKDF (reference sequence).

The chain links TRBV6-1 to TRBJ2-1; TRBD1 matches at 8 bases. V lost 4 bases to trimming and J lost 6 bases; unmatched junction nucleotides: 5. CDR1 is MNHNS, CDR2 SASEGT, per germline. The CDR3 is 14 residues long. The CDR3 DNA reads as TGTGCCAGCAGTGGACAGGGGTTGGGCAATGAGCAGTTCTTC. Translated: CASSGQGLGNEQFF.

This clone came up a few times. The chain is built from TRBV12-3 or TRBV12-4 and TRBJ1-1; D perhaps matches TRBD1 (6 bases). The CDR3 runs to 13 residues. The V and J ends lost 6 bases and 5 bases respectively, with 13 bases between them. Written as DNA, the CDR3 is TGTGCCAGCAGCACAGGGATCGGGACTGAAGCTTTCTTT. Amino acids: CASSTGIGTEAFF.

This chain connects TRBV5-6 to TRBJ1-5; D is undetermined. The CDR3 totals 15 residues. V shed 0 bases and J shed 0 bases, with 7 bases lying between them. Germline CDR1 is SGHDT and CDR2 is YYEEEE. The CDR3 coding sequence is TGTGCCAGCAGCTTGGGGCAGAATAGCAATCAGCCCCAGCATTTT. Amino acid sequence: CASSLGQNSNQPQHF.

The V gene is TRBV6-5, the J gene TRBJ1-2; TRBD1 is a possible D gene (5 bases). This CDR3 region has 13 residues. Germline V gene data show CDR1 as MNHEY and CDR2 as SVGAGI. Between the trimmed V and J ends, which lost 8 bases and 5 bases, there was a span of 15 bases. The CDR3 loop reads CASSQGRGYGYTF. The DNA for the CDR3 is TGTGCCAGCTCCCAGGGCCGGGGATATGGCTACACCTTC.

This chain joins TRBV4-1 and TRBJ1-2; a weak D match, TRBD1 (5 bases). The CDR3 covers 18 residues. V was shortened by 0 bases and J by 4 bases, with 21 bases between the two germline ends. Germline V gives CDR1 MGHRA, CDR2 YSYEKL. The CDR3 nucleotides read TGCGCCAGCAGCCAAGATAGGCAAACGTTTCAGGGCAGCTATGGCTACACCTTC. Translation: CASSQDRQTFQGSYGYTF.

This rearrangement joins TRBV3-1 (or the pseudogene TRBV3-2) to TRBJ1-6; D call uncertain. The CDR3 runs to 13 residues. The V gene's germline CDR1 is LGHDT and CDR2 YNNKEL (reference sequence). V lost 1 base and J 15 bases, leaving 13 bases between the germline ends. CDR3 in DNA: TGTGCCAGCAGCCAAGTGGCCGGTGAGCTCCTCCACTTT. Translation: CASSQVAGELLHF.

The gene calls are TRBV4-1 and TRBJ1-1, with D hard to call. Looked up from germline, CDR1 is MGHRA and CDR2 is YSYEKL. V lost 3 bases, J lost 3 bases, and 11 bases lay in between. The length of the CDR3 is 14 residues. This CDR3 is CASSHGLRDTEAFF. The CDR3 DNA follows: TGCGCCAGCAGCCACGGCCTTCGGGACACTGAAGCTTTCTTT.

This clone was found once. The chain joins TRBV7-8 to TRBJ2-6; unclear D gene. Germline CDR1 and CDR2: SGHVS and FQNEAQ. Trimming cost V 4 bases and J 1 base, with 17 bases left between them. CDR3 length: 18 amino acids. The chain's CDR3 is CASSSASPGASGANVLTF. CDR3 nucleotide sequence: TGTGCCAGCAGCTCCGCTTCCCCCGGAGCTTCTGGGGCCAACGTCCTGACTTTC.